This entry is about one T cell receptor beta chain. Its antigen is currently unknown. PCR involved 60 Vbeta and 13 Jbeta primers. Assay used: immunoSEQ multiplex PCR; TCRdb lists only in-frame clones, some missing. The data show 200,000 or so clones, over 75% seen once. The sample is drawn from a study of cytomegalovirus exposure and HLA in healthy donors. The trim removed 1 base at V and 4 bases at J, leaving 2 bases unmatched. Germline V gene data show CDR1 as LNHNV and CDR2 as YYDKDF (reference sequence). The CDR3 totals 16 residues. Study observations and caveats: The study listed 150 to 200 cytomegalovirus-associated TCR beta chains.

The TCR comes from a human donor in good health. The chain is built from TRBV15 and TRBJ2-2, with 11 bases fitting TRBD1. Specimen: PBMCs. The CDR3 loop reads CATSRGGQGGTGELFF. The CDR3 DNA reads TGTGCCACCAGCAGAGGGGGACAGGGGGGCACCGGGGAGCTGTTTTTT.